The present TCR beta chain was sequenced within a study of blood T cell repertoires in COVID-19. The repertoire was sequenced with immunoSEQ multiplex PCR; TCRdb's copy has only in-frame clones and lacks some. The sample holds 300,000 to 350,000 clones, over 75% seen once. Germline loops: CDR1 SGHKS, CDR2 YYEKEE (reference sequence). V trimming: 0 bases; J trimming: 8 bases; junction bases outside the gene matches: 10. This CDR3 region has 16 residues. Sequences were obtained from peripheral blood. The genes are TRBV5-5 and TRBJ2-1, with 8 bases fitting TRBD2. The source of this sequence is a woman aged 25 to 39 with COVID-19, enrolled during active disease. The CDR3 DNA reads as TGTGCCAGCAGCTTGGCTGGGACTAGTTCTATCTATGAGCAGTTCTTC. Translated: CASSLAGTSSIYEQFF.